One and the same sample provided the 29 T cell receptor beta chains below, sequenced in a study of T cells in women clearing cervical HPV infection. Sequenced by immunoSEQ multiplex PCR; TCRdb stores in-frame clones only, minus some. This table lists tens of thousands of clones. Sequenced input: blood buffy coat. The receptors here all came from a woman between 18 and 70 years old with a cervical HPV16 infection that either progressed to CIN3+ or cleared (not recorded which).

As for this clone: With the read ending 3 residues before the CDR3 end, the germline J gene is used to fill in that end. The chain combines TRBV7-9 with TRBJ2-7; D gene ambiguous. This CDR3 contains 14 residues. V was clipped by 1 base and J by 2 bases, with 9 bases between them. CDR1 and CDR2 (germline): SEHNR, FQNEAQ (reference sequence). The covered CDR3 bases are TGTGCCAGCAGCTTAGGGCATCCCCCCTACGAG. It codes for CASSLGHPPYE. The entire CDR3 protein is CASSLGHPPYEQYF.

A remark on this clone: The CDR3 goes on 3 residues after the read ends, and that part is filled in from the germline J gene. The chain couples TRBV30 to TRBJ1-1; 10 nucleotides line up with TRBD1. The CDR3 has 11 residues. Germline V gene lookup returns CDR1 GTSNPN and CDR2 SVGIG (reference sequence). The sequenced part of the CDR3 DNA is TGTGCCTCTAACCCGGGACAGGGG. Translating gives CASNPGQG. The full CDR3 reads CASNPGQGAFF.

Its frequency marks this clone as medium-sized. The CDR3 is cut off 3 residues early in the read; its end comes from the germline J gene. The gene calls are TRBV18 and TRBJ2-3, with D possibly being TRBD1 (5 bases). The CDR3 has 13 amino acids. Germline V gene lookup returns CDR1 KGHSH and CDR2 LQKENI. Trimming left V 3 bases short and J 3 bases short, with 7 bases between. CDR3 residues: CASSPSGTDTQYF. The CDR3 DNA, read in part, is TGTGCCAGCTCACCCTCAGGGACAGATACG.

On this clone itself: The CDR3 end lies 3 residues beyond the end of the read and is filled in from the germline J gene. V gene TRBV29-1 combines with J gene TRBJ1-1; D gene uncertain. The germline gives CDR1 SQVTM, CDR2 ANQGSEA. CDR3 length: 13 residues. Trimming left V 0 bases short and J 4 bases short, with 9 bases between. CDR3 DNA (partial): TGCAGCGTTGAAGACACGGTAAGCACTGAA. It codes for CSVEDTVSTE. The whole CDR3 protein is CSVEDTVSTEAFF.

For this clone: The read terminates 3 residues ahead of where the CDR3 ends, so the germline J gene completes it. The chain employs TRBV4-1 and TRBJ2-3; D uncertain. V was pared by 1 base and J by 0 bases, with 11 bases between. This CDR3 contains 16 residues. In germline, CDR1 is MGHRA, CDR2 YSYEKL. The part of the CDR3 DNA that was read is TGCGCCAGCAGCCAAGGGGTGACTGCTAGCACAGATACG. Translating it yields CASSQGVTASTDT. The complete CDR3 protein is CASSQGVTASTDTQYF.

As regards this clone: Mismatch with germline at one junction end may stem from a read error. The read falls 3 residues short of the CDR3 end, and the missing part is taken from the germline J gene. The gene calls are TRBV29-1 and TRBJ1-1; TRBD1 matches at 7 bases. CDR1 and CDR2 from the germline V gene are SQVTM and ANQGSEA. This CDR3 contains 15 residues. CDR3 sequence: CSVEEIQGMNTEAFF. The sequenced CDR3 bases are TGCAGCGTAGAAGAGATACAGGGGATGAACACTGAA.

To note about this clone: The missing CDR3 end, 3 residues past where the read stops, is filled in from the germline J gene. The chain recombines TRBV19 with TRBJ2-3; 8 bases fit TRBD2. This CDR3 is built from 15 residues. CDR1 LNHDA and CDR2 SQIVND come from the germline V gene (reference sequence). After removal of 3 bases from V and 5 bases from J, the junction contained 7 bases not matched to a gene. The CDR3 is CASSMGGLAGDTQYF. The DNA read from the CDR3 is TGTGCCAGTAGTATGGGAGGACTAGCAGGAGATACG. Filled out from reference TRBV19 and TRBJ2-3, the complete variable domain reads DGGITQSPKYLFRKEGQNVTLSCEQNLNHDAMYWYRQDPGQGLRLIYYSQIVNDFQKGDIAEGYSVSREKKESFPLTVTSAQKNPTAFYLCASSMGGLAGDTQYFGPGTRLTVL.

Comments on this clone: The CDR3 end lies 3 residues beyond the end of the read and is filled in from the germline J gene. This sequence joins TRBV7-9 and TRBJ2-3; 11 bases are a match to TRBD2. The CDR3 totals 14 residues. Germline values: CDR1 SEHNR, CDR2 FQNEAQ (reference sequence). V gave up 5 bases and J gave up 5 bases; unmatched junction bases: 3. The CDR3: CASSLGLAVDTQYF. The sequenced CDR3 bases are TGTGCCAGCAGCCTGGGACTAGCGGTAGATACG.

With regard to this clone: The CDR3 end falls 3 residues outside the read, so it is completed with the germline J gene. The chain employs TRBV7-9 and TRBJ1-2; no firm D call. Germline CDR1 and CDR2: SEHNR and FQNEAQ (reference sequence). The CDR3 is made up of 14 amino acids. The part of the CDR3 DNA that was read is TGTGCCAGCAGCTTATGGGATAGCGGGAACGAC. This gives the protein CASSLWDSGND. The entire CDR3 reads CASSLWDSGNDYTF. Variable domain in full (rest from reference TRBV7-9 and TRBJ1-2): DTGVSQNPRHKITKRGQNVTFRCDPISEHNRLYWYRQTLGQGPEFLTYFQNEAQLEKSRLLSDRFSAERPKGSFSTLEIQRTEQGDSAMYLCASSLWDSGNDYTFGSGTRLTVV.

Regarding this clone: Sequencing ends 3 residues short of the CDR3 end; the germline J gene provides the rest. The chain employs TRBV5-5 and TRBJ2-5, with D possibly TRBD2 on 5 matching bases. This CDR3 contains 15 residues. The V gene's germline CDR1 is SGHKS and CDR2 YYEKEE (reference sequence). V lost 4 bases to trimming and J lost 0 bases, with 13 bases between them. CDR3 bases read: TGTGCCAGCAGCGTGGATGCGCGGGACCAAGAGACC. Protein product: CASSVDARDQET. From start to end, the CDR3 is CASSVDARDQETQYF.

Remarks on this clone: The CDR3 extends 3 residues past the end of the read, so its final part is completed from the germline J gene. The chain employs TRBV9 and TRBJ1-1; D is perhaps TRBD1 (5 bases). The CDR3 sequence is 15 residues long. Germline V lookup: CDR1 SGDLS, CDR2 YYNGEE. Trimming removed 6 bases at V and 1 base at J, with 16 bases between. CDR3 loop: CASTPGGSSNTEAFF. The DNA read from the CDR3 is TGTGCCAGCACCCCGGGGGGGTCTTCGAACACTGAA. The full variable domain, its missing parts supplied by reference TRBV9 and TRBJ1-1, is DSGVTQTPKHLITATGQRVTLRCSPRSGDLSVYWYQQSLDQGLQFLIQYYNGEERAKGNILERFSAQQFPDLHSELNLSSLELGDSALYFCASTPGGSSNTEAFFGQGTRLTVV.

Turning to this clone: The observed sequence ends 3 residues before the CDR3 terminus, with the missing tail filled in from the germline J gene. The chain is built from TRBV5-1 and TRBJ1-6, with D uncertain. The V gene lost 0 bases and the J gene lost 9 bases, with 7 bases spanning the gap. This CDR3 has 13 amino acids. Germline CDR1 SGHRS, CDR2 YFSETQ. The CDR3 DNA, read in part, is TGCGCCAGCAGCTTGGCCCCGGGTTCACCC. Translated, it gives CASSLAPGSP. The whole CDR3 sequence is CASSLAPGSPLHF.

Its frequency marks this clone as medium-sized. The CDR3 end is not reached by the read, which stops 3 residues before it; the germline J gene fills it in. The chain employs TRBV20-1 and TRBJ2-4; D is perhaps TRBD1 (5 bases). V was shortened by 4 bases and J by 0 bases, with 13 bases between the two germline ends. The CDR3 runs to 15 residues. The germline V gene encodes CDR1 DFQATT and CDR2 SNEGSKA (reference sequence). The covered CDR3 bases are TGCAGTGCTACCGACTTAGGGGTAGCCAAAAACATT. Its translation: CSATDLGVAKNI. The whole CDR3 protein reads CSATDLGVAKNIQYF.

This clone is labeled medium-sized based on frequency. The read falls 3 residues short of the CDR3 end, and the missing part is taken from the germline J gene. The rearrangement links TRBV14 to TRBJ2-3, with D unclear. Germline V lookup: CDR1 SGHDN, CDR2 FVKESK. V lost 3 bases, J lost 8 bases, and 6 bases lay in between. The CDR3 is 11 amino acids. Incomplete CDR3 DNA: TGTGCCAGCAGCCAGCAGGTTACG. Protein: CASSQQVT. The full-length CDR3 reads as CASSQQVTQYF.

On this clone itself: The CDR3 goes on 3 residues after the read ends, and that part is filled in from the germline J gene. The genes are TRBV29-1 and TRBJ2-3; 15 nucleotides align to TRBD2. J gave up 6 bases and V 2 bases, and 6 bases lay outside the gene matches. CDR1 and CDR2 from the germline V gene are SQVTM and ANQGSEA. This CDR3 has 16 residues. Partial CDR3 DNA: TGCAGCGTTGAACCGGGACTAGCGGGGGGCGAGGATACG. Translation: CSVEPGLAGGEDT. The full CDR3 sequence reads CSVEPGLAGGEDTQYF.

As concerns this clone: The missing CDR3 end, 3 residues past where the read stops, is filled in from the germline J gene. The chain carries TRBV5-1 and TRBJ2-2; the D gene is possibly TRBD1 (5 bases). This CDR3 is 15 amino acids long. Germline loops: CDR1 SGHRS, CDR2 YFSETQ. The V end was cut by 4 bases, the J end by 0 bases, with 10 bases between. The sequenced part of the CDR3 DNA is TGCGCCAGCAGCGAAGACAGCTCGAACACCGGGGAG. It translates to CASSEDSSNTGE. The full CDR3 is CASSEDSSNTGELFF.

With regard to this clone: With the read ending 3 residues before the CDR3 end, the germline J gene is used to fill in that end. The chain carries TRBV4-1 and TRBJ2-7; D call uncertain. V dropped 0 bases and J dropped 2 bases, with 11 bases sitting between them. In germline, CDR1 is MGHRA, CDR2 YSYEKL. The length of the CDR3 is 15 residues. The part of the CDR3 DNA that was read is TGCGCCAGCAGCCAAGACCGCAGTTTCCCCTACGAG. Its translation: CASSQDRSFPYE. In full, the CDR3 is CASSQDRSFPYEQYF.

On this clone itself: Sequencing ends 3 residues short of the CDR3 end; the germline J gene provides the rest. J is TRBJ2-7 and V is TRBV5-1; D may be TRBD2 (6 bases). CDR1 is SGHRS and CDR2 is YFSETQ in the germline V gene. The CDR3 is 13 amino acids. The V end was cut by 4 bases, the J end by 5 bases, with 13 bases between. The part of the CDR3 DNA that was read is TGCGCCAGCAGCGGGGGGACGCAAGACGAG. Protein sequence: CASSGGTQDE. The CDR3 in full is CASSGGTQDEQYF.

As concerns this clone: The CDR3 goes on 3 residues after the read ends, and that part is filled in from the germline J gene. The chain is built from TRBV5-1 and TRBJ2-1, with 9 bases that match TRBD2. The CDR3 is made up of 15 amino acids. CDR1 and CDR2 from the germline V gene are SGHRS and YFSETQ. Trimming cost V 6 bases and J 7 bases; bases outside gene matches: 11. Here the CDR3 reads CASTLGLAGRNEQFF. The covered CDR3 bases are TGCGCCAGCACCCTGGGGCTAGCGGGGAGAAATGAG.

On this clone itself: The DNA ends 3 residues before the CDR3 does, and the rest of the CDR3 is filled in from the germline J gene. The rearrangement links TRBV5-1 to TRBJ2-2; 7 bases map to TRBD1. The CDR3 is 16 amino acids. Trimming removed 4 bases from V and 0 bases from J; junction bases left unmatched: 6. CDR1 is SGHRS, CDR2 YFSETQ, per germline. The sequenced CDR3 bases are TGCGCCAGCAGCGACCCCGGGACAGCGAACACCGGGGAG. This translates into CASSDPGTANTGE. The full CDR3 sequence reads CASSDPGTANTGELFF.

Concerning this clone: The CDR3 extends 3 residues past the end of the read, so its final part is completed from the germline J gene. V usage is TRBV30 and J usage is TRBJ1-1, with a possible D match to TRBD1 (5 bases). Looked up from germline, CDR1 is GTSNPN and CDR2 is SVGIG (reference sequence). Trimming removed 4 bases at V and 5 bases at J, with 11 bases between. This CDR3 spans 12 amino acids. CDR3 residues: CAWMPGGTEAFF. Incomplete CDR3 DNA: TGTGCCTGGATGCCCGGGGGGACTGAA.

The CDR3 loop reads CASSVSPHRVYGNTIYF. The CDR3 DNA, read in part, is TGTGCCAGCAGCGTATCCCCTCACAGGGTTTATGGAAACACC. The rearrangement links TRBV9 to TRBJ1-3; the D gene is possibly TRBD1 (6 bases). Read data end 3 residues before the CDR3 end; the end is taken from the germline J gene. This CDR3 is built from 17 residues. From germline, CDR1 is SGDLS and CDR2 YYNGEE. Trimming removed 1 base at V and 3 bases at J, with 17 bases between. The entire variable domain, with the rest obtained from reference TRBV9 and TRBJ1-3, is as follows: DSGVTQTPKHLITATGQRVTLRCSPRSGDLSVYWYQQSLDQGLQFLIQYYNGEERAKGNILERFSAQQFPDLHSELNLSSLELGDSALYFCASSVSPHRVYGNTIYFGEGSWLTVV.

The part of the CDR3 DNA that was read is TGTGCCAGTCGGTTTGGGACAGGGGTTGGC. Its protein product is CASRFGTGVG. The full CDR3 is CASRFGTGVGYTF. The genes are TRBV19 and TRBJ1-2; 10 positions match TRBD1. Read sequence stops 3 residues before the CDR3 end, and the germline J gene provides the missing end. The junction had 7 bases not matched to a gene; V was cut back by 8 bases and J by 7 bases. This CDR3 has 13 amino acids. CDR1 is LNHDA and CDR2 is SQIVND in the germline V gene (reference sequence).

On this clone: No DNA is shown, since the ends of the CDR3 on it are uncertain; the CDR3 is the one TCRdb lists. V and J are TRBV19 and TRBJ2-3; the table's D call, TRBD2, has no DNA check behind it. Germline loops: CDR1 LNHDA, CDR2 SQIVND (reference sequence). The CDR3 has 13 amino acids, counting both end residues. CDR3 protein: CASSIFAPDTQYF.

CDR3 region: CASSRFAGGNNEQFF. The CDR3 bases that were read are TGTGCCAGTAGTAGATTTGCGGGAGGTAACAATGAG. The chain is built from TRBV19 and TRBJ2-1; 8 nucleotides align to TRBD2. The read halts 3 residues ahead of the CDR3 end, with the missing end drawn from the germline J gene. CDR1 is LNHDA and CDR2 is SQIVND in the germline V gene (reference sequence). Unmatched junction bases numbered 7, after V lost 4 bases and J lost 5 bases. The CDR3 totals 15 residues.

Of note for this clone: With the read ending 3 residues before the CDR3 end, the germline J gene is used to fill in that end. The chain has TRBV7-8 and TRBJ2-7; 12 positions agree with TRBD1. J gave up 2 bases and V 8 bases, and 7 bases lay outside the gene matches. The CDR3 spans 15 residues. Germline V gene lookup returns CDR1 SGHVS and CDR2 FQNEAQ. The part of the CDR3 DNA that was read is TGTGCCAGCCACCTCCGGGACAGGGGGCCCTACGAG. It translates to CASHLRDRGPYE. The complete CDR3 sequence is CASHLRDRGPYEQYF.

To note about this clone: The CDR3 end is not reached by the read, which stops 3 residues before it; the germline J gene fills it in. The chain recombines TRBV20-1 with TRBJ1-2; 7 bases align to TRBD1. CDR1 and CDR2 from the germline V gene are DFQATT and SNEGSKA (reference sequence). J gave up 6 bases and V 4 bases, and 11 bases lay outside the gene matches. This CDR3 comprises 14 residues. CDR3 DNA, as far as it was read: TGCAGTGCTATTGGGAGGGGGCAAAGGAATGGC. Protein: CSAIGRGQRNG. In full, the CDR3 reads CSAIGRGQRNGYTF.

This chain's CDR3 is CASRTGGPSYNEQFF. The sequenced CDR3 bases are TGTGCCAGTAGGACGGGGGGACCCTCCTACAATGAG. The chain is built from TRBV19 and TRBJ2-1; 7 bases agree with TRBD2. The CDR3 extends 3 residues past the end of the read, so its final part is completed from the germline J gene. J lost 0 bases, V lost 6 bases, and 5 bases had no gene match. The CDR3 length is 15 residues. Germline loops: CDR1 LNHDA, CDR2 SQIVND (reference sequence).

As concerns this clone: The DNA ends 3 residues before the CDR3 does, and the rest of the CDR3 is filled in from the germline J gene. The chain recombines TRBV19 with TRBJ2-5; D gene ambiguous. With 2 bases removed from V and 2 bases from J, the gap between germline ends came to 12 bases. The CDR3 covers 15 residues. Germline CDR1 is LNHDA and CDR2 is SQIVND (reference sequence). CDR3 DNA (partial): TGTGCCAGTAGTATATTCTGGCTGCCTCAAGAGACC. Protein product: CASSIFWLPQET. From start to end, the CDR3 is CASSIFWLPQETQYF.